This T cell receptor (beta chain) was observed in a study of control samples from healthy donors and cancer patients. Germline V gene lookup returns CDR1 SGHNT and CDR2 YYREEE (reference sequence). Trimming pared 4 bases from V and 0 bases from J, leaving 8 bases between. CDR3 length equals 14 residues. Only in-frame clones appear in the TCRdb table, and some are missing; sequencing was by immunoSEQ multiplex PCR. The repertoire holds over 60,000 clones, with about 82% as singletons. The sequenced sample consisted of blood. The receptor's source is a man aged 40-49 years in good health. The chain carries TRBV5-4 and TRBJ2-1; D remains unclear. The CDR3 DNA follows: TGTGCCAGCAGCCCGGGTAGCTCCTACAATGAGCAGTTCTTC. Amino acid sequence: CASSPGSSYNEQFF.